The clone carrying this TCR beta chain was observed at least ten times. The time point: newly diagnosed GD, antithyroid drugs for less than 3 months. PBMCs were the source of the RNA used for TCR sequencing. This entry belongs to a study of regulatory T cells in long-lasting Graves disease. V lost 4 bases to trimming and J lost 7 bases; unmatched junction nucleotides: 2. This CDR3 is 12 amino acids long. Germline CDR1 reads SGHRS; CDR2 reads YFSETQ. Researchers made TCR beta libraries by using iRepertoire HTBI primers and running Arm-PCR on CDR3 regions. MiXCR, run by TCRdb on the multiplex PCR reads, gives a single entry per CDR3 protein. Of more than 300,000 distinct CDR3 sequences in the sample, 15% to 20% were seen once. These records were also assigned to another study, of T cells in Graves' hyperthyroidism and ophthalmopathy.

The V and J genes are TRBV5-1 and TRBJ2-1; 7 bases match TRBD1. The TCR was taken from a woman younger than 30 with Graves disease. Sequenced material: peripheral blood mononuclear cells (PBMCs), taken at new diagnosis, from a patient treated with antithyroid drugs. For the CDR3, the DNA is TGCGCCAGCAGCACACAGGGGAATGAGCAGTTCTTC. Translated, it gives CASSTQGNEQFF. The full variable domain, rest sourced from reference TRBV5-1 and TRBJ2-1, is KAGVTQTPRYLIKTRGQQVTLSCSPISGHRSVSWYQQTPGQGLQFLFEYFSETQRNKGNFPGRFSGRQFSNSRSEMNVSTLELGDSALYLCASSTQGNEQFFGPGTRLTVL.